The 9 T cell receptor beta chains below all came from one sample that was sequenced in a study of T cells in Graves' hyperthyroidism and ophthalmopathy (dated by TCRdb to between 2018 and 2021). Library preparation employed multiplex PCR. The instrument given in TCRdb is Illumina HiSeq 2000. The TCR beta CDR3 regions were amplified from RNA transcripts. The TCR CDR3 was subjected to a first round of RT-PCR using the HTBI primer set and the Qiagen OneStep RT-PCR kit. TCRdb itself trimmed the public reads at Q25 with fastp, ran MiXCR and retained productive beta chains. Here each entry gathers all rows of one CDR3 protein and keeps the most common genes and DNA. Across this sample there are about 840,000 distinct CDR3 sequences, with over 35% seen only once. The leading ten clones occupy 7% to 10% of the sample. The sequencing input was blood. These receptors were obtained from a man between 18 and 35 years old with Graves' hyperthyroidism.

The table lists this clonotype with many counts. The chain joins TRBV2 to TRBJ2-7, with 7 bases lining up with TRBD1. The CDR3 consists of 14 residues. CDR1 and CDR2 (germline): SNHLY, FYNNEI. The ends lost 6 bases at V and 5 bases at J; junction bases unmatched: 10. The CDR3 coding sequence is TGTGCCAGCAGCAACCGGGACAGAGGCGACGAGCAGTACTTC. Translating it yields CASSNRDRGDEQYF.

V usage is TRBV2 and J usage is TRBJ2-7; the D gene is possibly TRBD2 (6 bases). The V gene lost 2 bases and the J gene lost 7 bases, with 18 bases spanning the gap. CDR1 is SNHLY, CDR2 FYNNEI, per germline. This CDR3 has 15 amino acids. The DNA of the CDR3 is TGTGCCAGCAGTGAACAGTTCCAGACCGCGGGGGAGCAGTACTTC. Protein product: CASSEQFQTAGEQYF.

A few counts support this clonotype. The junction differs from germline at one of its ends, possibly a read error. The chain links TRBV7-9 to TRBJ1-1; D remains unclear. Germline V gene sequence: CDR1 SEHNR, CDR2 FQNEAQ (reference sequence). The CDR3 contains 8 residues. The DNA of the CDR3 is TGTGCCAGCAGCTTGGTTTTGTTT. This sequence encodes CASSLVLF.

The V and J genes are TRBV25-1 and TRBJ1-1; 7 bases are shared with TRBD1. V dropped 3 bases and J dropped 1; count of bases not matched to a gene: 5. Germline CDR1 and CDR2: MGHDK and SYGVNS. This CDR3 is built from 15 residues. The CDR3 DNA follows: TGTGCCAGCAGTGAGACGGACAGGCCGAACACTGAAGCTTTCTTT. Protein: CASSETDRPNTEAFF.

This clonotype has at least ten counts. This chain uses TRBV29-1 with TRBJ1-5; D is possibly TRBD1 (5 bases). This CDR3 has 12 residues. V lost 4 bases to trimming and J lost 5 bases, with 9 bases between them. CDR1 SQVTM and CDR2 ANQGSEA come from the germline V gene. This CDR3 reads CSVGGFDQPQHF. As DNA, the CDR3 is TGCAGCGTTGGGGGGTTTGATCAGCCCCAGCATTTT.

This clonotype has just a few counts. The CDR3 sequence: CASSLRGTPSASNYEQYF. As DNA, the CDR3 is TGTGCCAGTAGTCTTCGGGGGACCCCGTCTGCAAGTAACTACGAGCAGTACTTC. The gene calls are TRBV19 and TRBJ2-7, with D possibly TRBD2 on 6 matching bases. The CDR3 extends over 18 amino acids. The germline CDR1 and CDR2 sequences are LNHDA and SQIVND (reference sequence). Trimming cost V 5 bases and J 3 bases, with 26 bases left between them.

A few counts support this clonotype. The chain has TRBV20-1 and TRBJ1-5; TRBD1 might be the D (6 bases). Between the trimmed V and J ends, which lost 1 base and 6 bases, there was a span of 22 bases. The CDR3 has 17 residues. Germline V CDR1 and CDR2: DFQATT, SNEGSKA (reference sequence). CDR3 DNA: TGCAGTGCTAGAGCTGGAGGGGGGGCGACCCCCAGTCAGCCCCAGCATTTT. It specifies CSARAGGGATPSQPQHF.

V and J are TRBV15 and TRBJ2-7; TRBD2 agrees at 7 bases. V lost 0 bases and J lost 7; bases outside the gene matches: 9. The CDR3 runs to 15 residues. Germline V gene lookup returns CDR1 LNHNV and CDR2 YYDKDF (reference sequence). The CDR3 region has the DNA TGTGCCACCAGCAGAGAGCTAGCGGAATACAATGAGCAGTACTTC. It encodes CATSRELAEYNEQYF.

The rearrangement links TRBV10-3 to TRBJ2-3; D gene uncertain. The V end lost 4 bases, the J end lost 4 bases, and 12 bases lay between the germline ends. The length of the CDR3 is 14 residues. CDR1 and CDR2 (germline): ENHRY, SYGVKD. This chain's CDR3 is CAISGYRSPDTQYF. The CDR3 nucleotides are TGTGCCATCAGTGGGTACAGATCCCCAGATACGCAGTATTTT.